This T cell receptor (beta chain) was recorded in a study of beta chain features in type 1 diabetes. Turning to the study itself: Patients looked much like healthy donors when it came to age, gender and cell yields. Across every sample, about 110 million sorted cells were examined in total.

What was sequenced were expressed TCRB transcripts, since all of the isolated RNA had been reverse transcribed. Some clones are missing from TCRdb's copy, which holds only in-frame ones; the method was immunoSEQ multiplex PCR. The sample includes 810,000 or so clones, around a sixth of them seen just once. This clone was found a few times. The J segment lost 1 base and the V segment lost 0 bases, leaving 3 bases of the junction unmatched. The CDR3 sequence is 16 residues long. Germline V lookup: CDR1 KGHSH, CDR2 LQKENI. This clonotype was sampled from a young woman in good health. The sequencing sample was made of naive CD4+ T cells from blood. The chain is built from TRBV18 and TRBJ2-3; 8 nucleotides agree with TRBD2. The CDR3 here is CASSPPTGGRTDTQYF. In nucleotides, the CDR3 is TGTGCCAGCTCACCACCGACGGGAGGGCGCACAGATACGCAGTATTTT.